Listed here is a single TCR beta chain. This record belongs to a study of blood T cell repertoires in COVID-19. Study overall: Samples representing acute and convalescent COVID-19 were sourced from the United States, Italy and Spain. PBMCs, B-cell-depleted T cells, or T cells were the source of the cDNA or gDNA that made up the material.

In the authors' methods: From reference gene primer amplification, estimates of nucleated cell counts were derived. Assay used: immunoSEQ multiplex PCR; TCRdb lists only in-frame clones, some missing. V, J and clone size reflect that table, while D and trimming were determined from the DNA. Of some 350,000 clones listed, around nine tenths are singletons. The TCR comes from a human donor in a cohort sampled during active COVID-19. The sequenced sample was peripheral blood.

CDR3 DNA sequence: TGTGCCAGCAGCCAAGCACTAGCGGAGCAGTTCTTC. Protein: CASSQALAEQFF. V usage is TRBV3-1 (or the pseudogene TRBV3-2) and J usage is TRBJ2-1; 7 nucleotides match TRBD2. This CDR3 has 12 amino acids. CDR1 is LGHDT and CDR2 is YNNKEL in the germline V gene (reference sequence). With V trimmed by 1 base and J by 10 bases, 1 base remained unmatched.